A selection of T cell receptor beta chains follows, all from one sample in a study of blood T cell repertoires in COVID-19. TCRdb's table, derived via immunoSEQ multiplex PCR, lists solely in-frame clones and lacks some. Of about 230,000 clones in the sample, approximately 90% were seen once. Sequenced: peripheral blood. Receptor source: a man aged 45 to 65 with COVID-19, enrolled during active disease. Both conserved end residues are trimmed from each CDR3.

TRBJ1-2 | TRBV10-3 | AITLDREYGYT
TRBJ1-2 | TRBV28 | AIARRGQWKTNYGYT
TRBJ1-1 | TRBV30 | AWTFRTGRDFAEAF
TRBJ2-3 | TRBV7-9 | ASSPGLAETDTQY
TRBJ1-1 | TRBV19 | ASRIRDRVSVNTEAF
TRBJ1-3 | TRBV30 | AWSFYSGNTIY
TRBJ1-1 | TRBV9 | ASSVGQTRDTEAF
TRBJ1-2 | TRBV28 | ASSLSLNGYT
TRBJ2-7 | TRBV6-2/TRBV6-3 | ASSRGTYEQY
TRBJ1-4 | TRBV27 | ASSDHGAKGEKLF
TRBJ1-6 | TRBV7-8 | ASSSIILGSPLH
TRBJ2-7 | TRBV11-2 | ASSEGGWVAYEQY
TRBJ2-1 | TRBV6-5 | ASSYSSGTGVKGQF
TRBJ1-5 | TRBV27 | ASSRNSDSNQPQH
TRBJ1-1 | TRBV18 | ASSPVSRDTEAF
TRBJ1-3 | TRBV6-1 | ASSEALLTPTGVSGNTIY
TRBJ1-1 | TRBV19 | ATEDRVNTEAF
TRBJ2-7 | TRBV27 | ASSRPGGSEVYEQY
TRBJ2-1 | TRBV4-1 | ASSQDGLAGRYEQF
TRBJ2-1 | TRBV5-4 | ASSGGQDNEQF
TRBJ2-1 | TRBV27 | ASSPNSGGAANEQF
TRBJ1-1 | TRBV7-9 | ASSWSTGDAF
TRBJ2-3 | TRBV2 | ASSGGTSGRTDTQY
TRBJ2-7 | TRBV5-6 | ASSFPGVSYEQY
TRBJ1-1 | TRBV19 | ASSRDRDLSGGF
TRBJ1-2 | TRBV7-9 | ASSLPSSGGNNYGYT
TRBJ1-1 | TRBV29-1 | SVVGSGEGGNTEAF
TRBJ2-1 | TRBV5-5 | ASSPELVGGRNEQF
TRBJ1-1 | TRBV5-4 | ASSHGTAQNTEAF
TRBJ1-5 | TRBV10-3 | ATQDRGDSNQPQH
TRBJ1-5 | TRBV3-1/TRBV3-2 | ASSPGGGSNQPQH
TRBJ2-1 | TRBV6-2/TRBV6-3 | ASSYRLSLRGGNEQF
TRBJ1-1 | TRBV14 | ASSQGFGAF
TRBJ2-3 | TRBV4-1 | ASSREVPAHDTQY
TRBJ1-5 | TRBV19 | ASSPTMNQPQH
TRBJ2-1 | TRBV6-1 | ASSEDRLSPYNEQF
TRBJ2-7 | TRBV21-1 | ASSKGQNKSYEQY
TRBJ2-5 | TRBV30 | ACKYRGPETQY
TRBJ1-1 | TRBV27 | ASSQKAVELVTEAF
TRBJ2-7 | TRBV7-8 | ASSLVWNPGLTENEQY
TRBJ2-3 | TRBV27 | ASTPRGWTDTQY